This T cell receptor beta chain was retrieved from a study of T cells in Graves' hyperthyroidism and ophthalmopathy. CDR3 length equals 15 residues. With 4 bases removed from V and 3 bases from J, the gap between germline ends came to 17 bases. Germline values: CDR1 SGDLS, CDR2 YYNGEE. TCR beta CDR3 sequences were amplified from RNA transcripts. In the first-round RT-PCR of the TCR CDR3, the HTBI primer set was used. Each CDR3 protein gets one entry after TCRdb re-called the multiplex PCR reads with MiXCR. The sample lists roughly 750,000 distinct CDR3 sequences, about a sixth occurring once. The source of this sequence is a man aged 18 to 30 with Graves' hyperthyroidism. The chain combines TRBV9 with TRBJ2-7, with D possibly matching TRBD2 (5 bases). The material sequenced was blood. In nucleotides, the CDR3 is TGTGCCAGCAGCCCAGAGGGCCCCTTCGGCTACGAGCAGTACTTC. Protein: CASSPEGPFGYEQYF.